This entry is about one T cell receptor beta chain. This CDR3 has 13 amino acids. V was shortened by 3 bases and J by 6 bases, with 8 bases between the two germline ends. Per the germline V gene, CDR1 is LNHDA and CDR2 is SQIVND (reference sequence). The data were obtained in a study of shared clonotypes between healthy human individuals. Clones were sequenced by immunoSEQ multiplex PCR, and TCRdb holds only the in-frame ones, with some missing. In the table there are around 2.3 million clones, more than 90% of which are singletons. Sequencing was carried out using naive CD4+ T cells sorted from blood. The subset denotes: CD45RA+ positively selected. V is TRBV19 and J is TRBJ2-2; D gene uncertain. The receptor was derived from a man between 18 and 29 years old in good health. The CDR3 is CASSISGAGELFF. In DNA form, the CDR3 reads TGTGCCAGTAGTATCTCCGGAGCCGGGGAGCTGTTTTTT.